This TCR beta chain was identified during a study of vaccination effects on CD4 cells after COVID-19. Overall study: At 16 days and at one week before vaccination, samples were given by two convalescent patients.

Generated by immunoSEQ multiplex PCR, the TCRdb table keeps only in-frame clones and is missing some. The data hold tens of thousands of clones, with more than 70% observed a single time. The V gene's germline CDR1 is MNHEY and CDR2 SVGAGI. The V end was cut by 10 bases, the J end by 4 bases, with 15 bases between. CDR3 length equals 13 residues. A note on this clone: The antigen remains unidentified.

CD4+ T cells specific for antigen were expanded with viral peptide pools by the ViraFEST assay before sequencing. Subsequent to roughly 9 days of culture, CD4+ T cells were isolated. Between March and December 2020, the person had a SARS-CoV-2 infection that PCR confirmed. Wells of around 2 million PBMC each were grown with 7.5 to 10 IU/ml IL-2 and about 9.7 ug/ml peptides. Half of the medium was exchanged for IL-2 medium on both days 3 and 7. The material sequenced was CD4+ T cells from PBMCs cultured with a peptide pool, taken before COVID-19 vaccination. This receptor was obtained from a human donor who had a prior SARS-CoV-2 infection. The genes are TRBV6-5 and TRBJ2-3; D is unresolved. The CDR3: CATRPAAPDTQYF. Written as DNA, the CDR3 is TGTGCCACCAGACCCGCCGCCCCAGATACGCAGTATTTT.